This T cell receptor beta chain was observed in a study of blood T cell repertoires in COVID-19. For the study at large: Acute and convalescent COVID-19 specimens originated in the United States, Italy and Spain. T cells, B-cell-depleted T cells, or PBMCs provided the cDNA or gDNA that served as material.

CDR3 length equals 14 residues. Germline V lookup: CDR1 SQVTM, CDR2 ANQGSEA. V lost 1 base and J lost 6; bases outside the gene matches: 8. The repertoire was sequenced with immunoSEQ multiplex PCR; TCRdb's copy has only in-frame clones and lacks some. The table lists around 190,000 clones, around 85% of them singletons. The V gene is TRBV29-1, the J gene TRBJ2-7, with 8 nucleotides matching TRBD2. The source is a woman aged 60-75 years with acute or convalescent COVID-19. Sequences were obtained from peripheral blood. CDR3 nucleotides: TGCAGCGTTGAAGGGTCCGGTCGGGAGGGCGAGCAGTACTTC. Amino acid sequence: CSVEGSGREGEQYF.